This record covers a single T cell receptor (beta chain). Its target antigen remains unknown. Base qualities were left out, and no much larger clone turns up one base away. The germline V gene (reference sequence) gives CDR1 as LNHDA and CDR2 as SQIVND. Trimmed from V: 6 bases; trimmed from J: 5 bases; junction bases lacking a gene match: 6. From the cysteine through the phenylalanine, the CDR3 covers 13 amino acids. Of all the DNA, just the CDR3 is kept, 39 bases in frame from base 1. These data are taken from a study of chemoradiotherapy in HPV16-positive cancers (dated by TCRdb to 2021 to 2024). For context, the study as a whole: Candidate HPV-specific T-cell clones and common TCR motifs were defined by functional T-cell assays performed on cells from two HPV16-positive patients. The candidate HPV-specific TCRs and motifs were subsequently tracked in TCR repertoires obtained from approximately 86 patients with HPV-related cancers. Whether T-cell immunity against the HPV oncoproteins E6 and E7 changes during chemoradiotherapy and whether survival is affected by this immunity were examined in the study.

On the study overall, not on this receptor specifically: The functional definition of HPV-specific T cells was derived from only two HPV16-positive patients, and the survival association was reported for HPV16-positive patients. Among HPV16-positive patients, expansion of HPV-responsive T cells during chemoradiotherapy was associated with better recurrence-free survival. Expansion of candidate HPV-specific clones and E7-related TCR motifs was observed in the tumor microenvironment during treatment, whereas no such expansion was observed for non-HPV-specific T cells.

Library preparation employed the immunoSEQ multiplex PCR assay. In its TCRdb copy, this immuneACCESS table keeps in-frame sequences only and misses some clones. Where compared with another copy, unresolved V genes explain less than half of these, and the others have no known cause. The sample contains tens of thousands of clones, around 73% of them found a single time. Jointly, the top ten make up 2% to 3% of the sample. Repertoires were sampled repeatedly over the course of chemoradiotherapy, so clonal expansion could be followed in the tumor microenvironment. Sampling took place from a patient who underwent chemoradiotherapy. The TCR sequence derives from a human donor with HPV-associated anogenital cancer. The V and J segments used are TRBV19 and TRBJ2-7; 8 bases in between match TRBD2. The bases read TGTGCCAGTAGAGGACTAGCTGCCCACGAGCAGTACTTC. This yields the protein CASRGLAAHEQYF.